This T cell receptor (beta chain) stems from a study of cytomegalovirus exposure and HLA in healthy donors. Primers for the PCR totalled 60 Vbeta and 13 Jbeta. The assay was immunoSEQ multiplex PCR, and TCRdb's table has in-frame clones only and misses some. This sample has roughly 110,000 clones, with around three quarters found just once. Trimming took 5 bases from V and 6 from J, leaving 5 bases between them. The CDR3 totals 11 residues. Looked up from germline, CDR1 is MDHEN and CDR2 is SYDVKM. A remark on this clone: This CDR3 is also generated by other DNA sequences in the sample.

The specimen sequenced was PBMCs. This TCR came from a man in his forties in good health and CMV-seropositive. The rearrangement uses TRBV28 and TRBJ1-5; possibly TRBD1 for D (5 bases). CDR3 sequence: CASSQGQPQHF. The CDR3 DNA reads TGTGCCAGCAGTCAGGGTCAGCCCCAGCATTTT. Full variable domain (missing parts from reference TRBV28 and TRBJ1-5): DVKVTQSSRYLVKRTGEKVFLECVQDMDHENMFWYRQDPGLGLRLIYFSYDVKMKEKGDIPEGYSVSREKKERFSLILESASTNQTSMYLCASSQGQPQHFGDGTRLSIL.